The sequence of this T cell receptor beta chain was determined in a study of cytomegalovirus exposure and HLA in healthy donors. Regarding this clone: Antigen: not known.

With 60 Vbeta and 13 Jbeta primers, the PCR was carried out. Libraries were prepared by immunoSEQ multiplex PCR; TCRdb keeps only in-frame clonotypes and omits some of them. Among approximately 190,000 clones listed, over 70% were seen once. Overall study results and limits: Sequence variants that were highly shared formed a cluster that was likely a sequencing artifact. Data from an earlier analysis indicated that most TCR beta V segments were productive either about 87% or about 30% of the time.

The sequenced sample consisted of PBMCs. The clonotype comes from a man between 50 and 59 years old in good health and CMV-seronegative.

The CDR3 sequence: CAFGQSYEQYF. The CDR3 DNA is TGTGCCTTTGGACAGTCCTACGAGCAGTACTTC. This chain joins TRBV21-1 and TRBJ2-7; TRBD1 is the table's D call and was not checked against the DNA. TRBV21-1 is a pseudogene locus. The length of the CDR3 is 11 residues.